This TCR beta chain is from a study of shared clonotypes between healthy human individuals. There were only Caucasian adults among the donors, and all lived in Nashville, Tennessee. Germline V gene sequence: CDR1 SGHTA, CDR2 FQGNSA. Trimming removed 5 bases at V and 0 bases at J, with 14 bases between. This CDR3 spans 16 amino acids. The repertoire was sequenced with immunoSEQ multiplex PCR; TCRdb's copy has only in-frame clones and lacks some. Of a few million clones in the sample, just over 90% are singletons; the top ten hold more than 0.12%. The sequenced material came from naive CD4+ T cells sorted from blood. This sample's subset: CD45RA+ positively selected. This sequence was found in a young man in good health. The chain couples TRBV7-2 to TRBJ2-4; D perhaps matches TRBD1 (6 bases). Written as DNA, the CDR3 is TGTGCCAGCAGCCCAACCGACAGGCTAGCCAAAAACATTCAGTACTTC. Translated, it gives CASSPTDRLAKNIQYF.